A selection of T cell receptor beta chains follows, all from one sample in a study of beta chain features in type 1 diabetes. TCRdb's copy holds only in-frame clones and misses some; the assay was immunoSEQ multiplex PCR. The repertoire holds some 220,000 clones, with 11% as singletons. Sequencing was performed on central memory CD4+ T cells from blood. Receptors were obtained from a man younger than 35 in good health. The CDR3 runs from the conserved cysteine through the conserved F or W. D genes are given only for firm matches. Clone sizes are given selectively: once, few, many, or a class where the clone is expanded.

abundance	v_gene	d_gene	j_gene	CDR3nt	CDR3aa
few	TRBV28	.	TRBJ2-5	TGTGCCAGCAGTTTATCAGGGGAGACCCAGTACTTC	CASSLSGETQYF
many	TRBV7-9	TRBD1	TRBJ1-1	TGTGCCAGCAGCTGGCCTAGACAGGGGATACCTGAAGCTTTCTTT	CASSWPRQGIPEAFF
many	TRBV7-4	.	TRBJ2-7	TGTGCCAGCAGCTCCGCCCGGGACGGGCATTACTACGAGCAGTACTTC	CASSSARDGHYYEQYF
.	TRBV27	.	TRBJ2-7	TGTGCCAGCAGCCGGGACGCGGAGCGATACGAGCAGTACTTC	CASSRDAERYEQYF
.	TRBV20-1	.	TRBJ1-2	TGCAGTGCTAGTGGGCAGTATGGCTACACCTTC	CSASGQYGYTF
.	TRBV13	TRBD2	TRBJ2-3	TGTGCCAGCAGCTTAAGGCTAGCGGGAGTCACAGATACGCAGTATTTT	CASSLRLAGVTDTQYF
many	TRBV29-1	TRBD2	TRBJ2-7	TGCAGTGCCGGGACTAACGACTACGAGCAGTACTTC	CSAGTNDYEQYF
.	TRBV7-9	.	TRBJ1-5	TGTGCCAGCAGCGCCACACGGGGGGTTGAGCCCCAGCATTTT	CASSATRGVEPQHF
few	TRBV5-1	TRBD2	TRBJ2-5	TGCGCCAGCAGCTTGATAGCGGGGGAAGAGACCCAGTACTTC	CASSLIAGEETQYF
few	TRBV30	.	TRBJ1-1	TGTGCCCAAGGGGAGAACACTGAAGCTTTCTTT	CAQGENTEAFF
.	TRBV28	TRBD1	TRBJ2-7	TGTGCCAGCAGCCAATTGGGGACAGGACCCTACGAGCAGTACTTC	CASSQLGTGPYEQYF
few	TRBV20-1	.	TRBJ1-2	TGCAGTGCCTGGACGACATATGGCTACACCTTC	CSAWTTYGYTF
few	TRBV29-1	.	TRBJ2-5	TGCAGCGTTGGAGGGGACCGGGGAGGAGAGACCCAGTACTTC	CSVGGDRGGETQYF
.	TRBV27	.	TRBJ2-2	TGTGCCAGCAGTCGGGTGATGACTCAATACACCGGGGAGCTGTTTTTT	CASSRVMTQYTGELFF
few	TRBV6-6	.	TRBJ2-1	TGTGCCAGCAGGGAGAACTACAATGAGCAGTTCTTC	CASRENYNEQFF
few	TRBV14	.	TRBJ2-1	TGTGCCAGCAGCTCAGGGTCGGGAAACAATGAGCAGTTCTTC	CASSSGSGNNEQFF
.	TRBV10-1	TRBD2	TRBJ2-3	TGCGCCAGCAGGGCTAGCGGGAGAGGCGGCGATACGCAGTATTTT	CASRASGRGGDTQYF
.	TRBV29-1	TRBD1	TRBJ1-2	TGCAGCGTTGATAACAGGGGAGGAGGCGGCTACACCTTC	CSVDNRGGGGYTF
few	TRBV5-1	.	TRBJ1-2	TGCGCCAGCAGCTTGGCAGAGAAGCCTAACTATGGCTACACCTTC	CASSLAEKPNYGYTF
few	TRBV7-2	.	TRBJ2-1	TGTGCCAGCAGCTTATCACTAGCTCCGAATGAGCAGTTCTTC	CASSLSLAPNEQFF
few	TRBV2	TRBD2	TRBJ2-1	TGTGCCAGCAGCCCGGGGGGGAGCTCCTACAATGAGCAGTTCTTC	CASSPGGSSYNEQFF
.	TRBV4-2	.	TRBJ2-7	TGTGCCAGCAGCCAAGATTACAACTACGAGCAGTACTTC	CASSQDYNYEQYF
few	TRBV5-4	.	TRBJ2-3	TGTGCCAGCAGCTCAGCTTGGGGGGCAGATACGCAGTATTTT	CASSSAWGADTQYF
few	TRBV5-4	TRBD2	TRBJ2-5	TGTGCCAGCAGCCAGACTAGCGGGACAGGGGAGACCCAGTACTTC	CASSQTSGTGETQYF
.	TRBV2	.	TRBJ1-4	TGTGCCAGCAGCGGTGAAGGGGGGGAAAAACTGTTTTTT	CASSGEGGEKLFF
.	TRBV15	TRBD1	TRBJ1-4	TGTGCCACCAGCAGAGATCCCCGACAGGGTGGTGAAAAACTGTTTTTT	CATSRDPRQGGEKLFF
few	TRBV30	.	TRBJ2-6	TGTGCCTGGAGTGGGCAGGCTGGGGCCAACGTCCTGACTTTC	CAWSGQAGANVLTF
.	TRBV25-1	.	TRBJ1-1	TGTGCCAGCAGTGAATGGAGCGACTCCCGAAAAGCTTTCTTT	CASSEWSDSRKAFF
.	TRBV23-1	.	TRBJ2-5	TGCGCCAGCAGTAGGGACACTTACCAAGAGACCCAGTACTTC	CASSRDTYQETQYF
many	TRBV4-3	.	TRBJ2-7	TGCGCCAGCAGCCAAGATCCCAGCGGGACTCAATTACAGGGGGAGCAGTACTTC	CASSQDPSGTQLQGEQYF
few	TRBV10-1	TRBD1	TRBJ2-3	TGCGCCAGCAGCGGACAGGGGAAGGATACGCAGTATTTT	CASSGQGKDTQYF
few	TRBV19	TRBD1	TRBJ2-2	TGTGCCAGTAGTATTTCGAGGGAGACAGGGGACACCGGGGAGCTGTTTTTT	CASSISRETGDTGELFF
few	TRBV6-5	TRBD1	TRBJ2-2	TGTGCCAGCAGGTGGACAGGCGGGACCGGGGAGCTGTTTTTT	CASRWTGGTGELFF
.	TRBV7-2	.	TRBJ2-3	TGTGCCAGCAGCTCGTCCGGGTGGGACTCCACAGATACGCAGTATTTT	CASSSSGWDSTDTQYF
few	TRBV7-2	.	TRBJ2-3	TGTGCCAGCAGCCTCTCGGGACCCCGAAGGGATACGCAGTATTTT	CASSLSGPRRDTQYF
few	TRBV4-2	TRBD2	TRBJ2-3	TGTGCCAGCAGCCAACAGACTAGCGGGAGAGCAGATACGCAGTATTTT	CASSQQTSGRADTQYF
many	TRBV28	TRBD1	TRBJ2-5	TGTGCCATCCGGCAGGGGGCTGAAGAGACCCAGTACTTC	CAIRQGAEETQYF
.	TRBV29-1	TRBD2	TRBJ2-5	TGCAGCGTTGAATCCCCCGGGACTAGGTACCAAGAGACCCAGTACTTC	CSVESPGTRYQETQYF
many	TRBV27	.	TRBJ2-7	TGTGCCAGCAGTTTATCACAGGGTCACGAGCAGTACTTC	CASSLSQGHEQYF
few	TRBV15	.	TRBJ1-4	TGTGCCACCAGCAGAGATGCCGGGGAAAAACTGTTTTTT	CATSRDAGEKLFF
.	TRBV7-2	TRBD2	TRBJ2-3	TGTGCCAGCAGCCCCTCTAGCGGAGGCAGGGGCACAGATACGCAGTATTTT	CASSPSSGGRGTDTQYF
few	TRBV27	.	TRBJ2-1	TGTGCCAGCCTAAAACAGGGTACCTACAATGAGCAGTTCTTC	CASLKQGTYNEQFF
.	TRBV7-2	.	TRBJ1-5	TGTGCCAGCAGCTTAATGCAGGGGCGCAATCAGCCCCAGCATTTT	CASSLMQGRNQPQHF